A selection of T cell receptor beta chains follows, all from one sample in a study of T cells in localized non-small cell lung cancer. The assay was immunoSEQ multiplex PCR, and TCRdb's table has in-frame clones only and misses some. Here the sample spans 1,500 to 2,000 clones, around 20% being singletons. The material sequenced was normal lung tissue next to the tumor, taken before any cancer treatment. Receptors originate from a male donor aged 60 or older with stage II lung adenocarcinoma. Both conserved end residues are part of each CDR3. The size field is filled for only some rows; it gives once, few, many or a size class.

V gene,clone size,J gene,CDR3 protein
TRBV11-3,few,TRBJ2-1,CASSLAGGRSEQFF
TRBV11-3,few,TRBJ2-2,CASSLGLAGAGELFF
TRBV19,NA,TRBJ1-1,CASSPGGMGTEAFF
TRBV29-1,NA,TRBJ2-1,CSAGTSGAHEQFF
TRBV15,once,TRBJ1-5,CATSREGGNQPQHF
TRBV6-8,few,TRBJ2-7,CASSYGASYEQYF
TRBV6-8,few,TRBJ2-2,CATGGGTGELFF
TRBV11-3,medium-sized,TRBJ1-3,CASSLVAEISSGNTIYF
TRBV11-3,NA,TRBJ2-7,CASSLGTPTYEQYF
TRBV11-3,few,TRBJ2-1,CASSLGASGSNEQFF
TRBV30,few,TRBJ2-3,CAWIVPHSTDTQYF
TRBV6-4,NA,TRBJ1-5,CASSFGPRRPQHF
TRBV12-5,NA,TRBJ1-5,CASGSSGPGDQPQHF
TRBV6-8,large,TRBJ2-1,CASSQGERGEQFF
TRBV6-8,few,TRBJ2-1,CASSAGTGGYNEQFF
TRBV14,NA,TRBJ2-7,CASSQGGSAPYEQYF
TRBV9,few,TRBJ2-7,CATGPSPGFYEQYF
TRBV11-3,medium-sized,TRBJ2-3,CASSLTPGQLSTDTQYF
TRBV29-1,NA,TRBJ1-2,CSVRSLVGSDGYTF
TRBV6-8,NA,TRBJ2-1,CASSYWAQGQFF
TRBV11-3,medium-sized,TRBJ2-7,CASSPHPEGYEQYF
TRBV9,few,TRBJ2-7,CASSVGGGSHLYEQYF
TRBV4-1,medium-sized,TRBJ2-5,CASSQAHRGLGETQYF
TRBV9,medium-sized,TRBJ1-2,CASSLSSYGYTF
TRBV11-3,medium-sized,TRBJ2-1,CASRPGQATYNEQFF
TRBV4-1,NA,TRBJ2-7,CASSQDLKYEQYF
TRBV6-8,medium-sized,TRBJ1-2,CASSDPNVAPRGYTF
TRBV18,NA,TRBJ1-1,CASSQRRETEAFF
TRBV4-1,medium-sized,TRBJ1-2,CASSQEGGLLGYGYTF
TRBV18,few,TRBJ2-3,CASSPDTDTQYF
TRBV10-3,few,TRBJ1-4,CAISESGGNNEKLFF
TRBV19,few,TRBJ1-4,CASRPDRAYNEKLFF
TRBV19,NA,TRBJ2-2,CASSIVLTANTGELFF
TRBV19,few,TRBJ1-2,CASSIESGIYGYTF
TRBV14,NA,TRBJ2-3,CASSQGLGLAQYF
TRBV11-3,few,TRBJ1-2,CASSPTIGGGGNGYTF
TRBV6-4,NA,TRBJ2-7,CASSYRQEQAF
TRBV6-1,few,TRBJ1-2,CASSEAATSGYGYTF
TRBV29-1,NA,TRBJ2-5,CSVERDRDVQETQYF
TRBV28,few,TRBJ1-2,CASSLGQGYGYTF
TRBV18,once,TRBJ2-7,CASSPYMTGGESYEQYF
TRBV11-3,few,TRBJ2-7,CASSLVAALTGGNEQYF
TRBV6-8,NA,TRBJ2-2,CASTTGWVGTGELFF
TRBV11-3,few,TRBJ1-1,CASSKSTGHTEAFF
TRBV11-3,medium-sized,TRBJ2-3,CASISPHQAEDTQYF
TRBV27,few,TRBJ1-3,CASSFRGLLSGNTIYF
TRBV28,few,TRBJ2-7,CASSLRAGTYEQYF
TRBV19,NA,TRBJ1-2,CASSIEGIGRGYTF
TRBV11-3,NA,TRBJ1-3,CASRYLRDTRSGNTIYF
TRBV6-8,NA,TRBJ1-5,CASTGEGSRNQPQHF
TRBV15,NA,TRBJ1-1,CATSRGYQANTEAFF
TRBV18,NA,TRBJ2-3,CASSPGGGDTQYF
TRBV11-3,NA,TRBJ2-1,CASTQGREGYNEQFF
TRBV9,medium-sized,TRBJ1-1,CASSLGRGAGYEAFF
TRBV5-1,NA,TRBJ2-6,CASSDPGSGANVLTF